This T cell receptor (beta chain) was sequenced in a study of blood T cell repertoires in COVID-19. At the level of the study: The samples span acute and convalescent COVID-19 from the United States, Italy and Spain. T cells, B-cell-depleted T cells, or PBMCs supplied cDNA or gDNA.

The ends lost 5 bases at V and 5 bases at J; junction bases unmatched: 7. The CDR3 is made up of 15 amino acids. The germline V gene has CDR1 SGDLS and CDR2 YYNGEE. In the authors' workflow: Amplification of reference gene primers provided the estimated nucleated cell counts. Some clones are missing from TCRdb's copy, which holds only in-frame ones; the method was immunoSEQ multiplex PCR. V, J and clone size were drawn from that table, and D and trimming were deduced from the DNA. Here the sample spans roughly 69,000 clones, roughly 84% being singletons. Specimen: peripheral blood. The source is a man aged 50 or older with active COVID-19. The J gene is TRBJ1-2, the V gene TRBV9; 12 nucleotides line up with TRBD1. In DNA form, the CDR3 reads TGTGCCAGCAGAGCCGGGACAGGGGGCGGGTATGGCTACACCTTC. It translates to CASRAGTGGGYGYTF.